The 13 T cell receptor beta chains listed next were all sequenced from one sample in a study of T cells expressing NK-cell markers. No DNA is given; TCRdb re-called the 5' RACE reads and lists each CDR3 protein once. The sample table sets out 150,000 to 200,000 distinct CDR3 sequences. The sequenced material came from blood T cells: a sorted CD56 or NKG2C T cell subset, CD4+ or CD8+ T cells, or bulk PBMC T cells (not recorded which). The source is a woman between 18 and 75 years old in good health.

This CDR3 reads CASSERSGSQETQYF. J is TRBJ2-5 and V is TRBV2; TCRdb's D call of TRBD2 is untestable without DNA. Germline V gene sequence: CDR1 SNHLY, CDR2 FYNNEI. This CDR3 comprises 15 residues.

The chain employs TRBV28 and TRBJ2-2; the TCRdb D gene call, TRBD1, has no DNA to confirm it. This CDR3 has 17 amino acids. CDR1 is MDHEN, CDR2 SYDVKM, per germline. CDR3 sequence reads: CASSPRQGLENTGELFF.

The rearrangement uses TRBV6-2 or TRBV6-3 and TRBJ2-1; checking the TCRdb D call of TRBD1 is not possible without DNA. The CDR3 covers 12 residues. Germline CDR1 is MNHEY and CDR2 is SVGEGT. CDR3 protein: CASSPRDYEQFF.

The J gene is TRBJ2-1, the V gene TRBV6-1; TCRdb indicates TRBD1, and absent DNA this call remains unverified. The CDR3 has 13 residues. Germline lookup yields CDR1 MNHNS and CDR2 SASEGT. The CDR3 region is CASSRDGYNEQFF.

The V and J genes are TRBV5-1 and TRBJ1-1; absent DNA, TCRdb's TRBD1 call cannot be checked. The CDR3 is 13 amino acids. Germline lookup yields CDR1 SGHRS and CDR2 YFSETQ. The CDR3 protein is CASSTQGATEAFF. Supplemented by reference TRBV5-1 and TRBJ1-1, the full variable domain reads KAGVTQTPRYLIKTRGQQVTLSCSPISGHRSVSWYQQTPGQGLQFLFEYFSETQRNKGNFPGRFSGRQFSNSRSEMNVSTLELGDSALYLCASSTQGATEAFFGQGTRLTVV.

V and J are TRBV6-5 and TRBJ2-7; TCRdb's D call of TRBD1 is untestable without DNA. The CDR3 length is 16 residues. The germline V gene has CDR1 MNHEY and CDR2 SVGAGI. The CDR3 sequence: CASSFYSGTPLDEQYF.

V and J are TRBV5-1 and TRBJ2-5. Germline loops: CDR1 SGHRS, CDR2 YFSETQ. This CDR3 contains 14 residues. The CDR3 spells CASSMGTAGETQYF.

J is TRBJ2-1 and V is TRBV2; absent DNA, TCRdb's TRBD2 call cannot be checked. Per the germline V gene, CDR1 is SNHLY and CDR2 is FYNNEI. There are 15 residues in the CDR3. The CDR3 region is CASSEAGLAYNEQFF.

The chain employs TRBV7-3 and TRBJ2-1; as DNA is missing, the TRBD2 call by TCRdb cannot be tested. There are 17 residues in the CDR3. Per germline, CDR1 SGHTA and CDR2 FQGTGA. CDR3 residues: CASSLTSGFGSYNEQFF. Together with reference TRBV7-3 and TRBJ2-1, the CDR3 gives the full variable domain: GAGVSQTPSNKVTEKGKYVELRCDPISGHTALYWYRQSLGQGPEFLIYFQGTGAADDSGLPNDRFFAVRPEGSVSTLKIQRTERGDSAVYLCASSLTSGFGSYNEQFFGPGTRLTVL.

V usage is TRBV7-2 and J usage is TRBJ2-1; the TCRdb call, TRBD1, lacks DNA for checking. The CDR3 consists of 14 residues. Germline loops: CDR1 SGHTA, CDR2 FQGNSA. The CDR3: CASSPFRERGEQFF.

This chain uses TRBV20-1 with TRBJ2-5. Germline V gives CDR1 DFQATT, CDR2 SNEGSKA (reference sequence). The length of the CDR3 is 13 residues. The CDR3: CSARGGVGETQYF.

The V call is TRBV25-1, the J call TRBJ2-4. Germline V gene sequence: CDR1 MGHDK, CDR2 SYGVNS. This CDR3 has 17 residues. CDR3 in amino acids: CASSEAHLALAKNIQYF.

The chain couples TRBV20-1 to TRBJ1-2; TCRdb proposes TRBD1, but this gene call is untestable without DNA. Germline assignment: CDR1 DFQATT and CDR2 SNEGSKA (reference sequence). There are 14 residues in the CDR3. The CDR3 spells CSAASGQSRRGYTF.